The text below deals with one T cell receptor (beta chain). Antigen unknown. This record comes from a study of regulatory and conventional T cells in RAG deficiency. V shed 1 base and J shed 2 bases, with 9 bases lying between them. CDR1 is LGHNT, CDR2 FRNRAP, per germline. This CDR3 region has 15 residues. TCRdb's table, derived via immunoSEQ multiplex PCR, lists solely in-frame clones and lacks some. This sample has some 30,000 clones, with 85% to 90% found just once. The study, taken as a whole, reports: These Omenn syndrome Treg sorts may hold peripherally activated cells instead.

This same sample was also part of a study on regulatory T cells. That investigation notes: Amplification used 52 TRBV primers and 13 TRBJ primers.

The TCR originated in a human donor in good health. V is TRBV12-5 and J is TRBJ2-1; possibly TRBD1 for D (5 bases). Sample: CD8+ T cells sorted from blood. The CDR3 protein is CASGLGQGAYNEQFF. The CDR3 DNA reads TGTGCTAGTGGTTTGGGTCAAGGGGCCTACAATGAGCAGTTCTTC.